Detailed here is one TCR beta chain. Its antigen is not known. The CDR3 extends over 16 amino acids. V lost 5 bases to trimming and J lost 6 bases; unmatched junction nucleotides: 12. CDR1 is LNHDA and CDR2 is SQIVND in the germline V gene (reference sequence). The data derive from a study of siplizumab effects on memory and regulatory T cells. Study outcomes and limitations: Naive T cells seemed more diverse than memory cells; they also seemed major alloresponse contributors.

Data came from immunoSEQ multiplex PCR; TCRdb stores just in-frame clones and leaves some out. The sample carries under 140,000 clones, just under 95% recorded once. The chain links TRBV19 to TRBJ1-2; 10 bases line up with TRBD1. The clonotype originates from a human donor in good health. The specimen was CD4+ T cells sorted from blood. Written as DNA, the CDR3 is TGTGCCAGTAGTGCGGGACAGGGGAACTCTCGGGATGGCTACACCTTC. Amino acids: CASSAGQGNSRDGYTF.